The present T cell receptor beta chain was sequenced within a study of follicular helper T cells after annual influenza vaccination. The study's findings and limits: Day 7 ICOS+CD38+ clones were most often found later in ICOS-CD38- cTfh cells. Only about 9-20% of analyzed cells yielded productive TCRB sequences. Each annual vaccination recalled recurring oligoclonal ICOS+CD38+ cTfh clonotypes.

Trimming cost V 4 bases and J 0 bases; bases outside gene matches: 5. CDR1 SNHLY and CDR2 FYNNEI come from the germline V gene. The CDR3 consists of 16 residues. With respect to this clone: What it binds is not known.

Specified time point: 2015-2016 season, pre-vaccination. Community-dwelling subjects without influenza vaccination in the prior 6 months were enrolled. Measured with immunoSEQ multiplex PCR; TCRdb has only the in-frame clones, and not every one. Of approximately 14,000 clones in the sample, approximately 84% are singletons; the top ten hold 0.35% to 0.5%. This clonotype was sampled from an adult who received the influenza vaccine. The chain links TRBV2 to TRBJ2-7; TRBD2 matches 11 bases. Source: CXCR5- memory CD4+ T cells sorted from blood, taken on the day of influenza vaccination. As DNA, the CDR3 is TGTGCCAGCAGTGGGGGGACTAGCGGTCCCTCCTACGAGCAGTACTTC. It specifies CASSGGTSGPSYEQYF.